Below, 15 T cell receptor beta chains from the same sample are listed, as sequenced in a study of regulatory T cells in long-lasting Graves disease. For TCR beta, libraries came from iRepertoire HTBI primers and Arm-PCR of CDR3 regions. TCRdb analysed the multiplex PCR reads with MiXCR anew, one entry per CDR3 protein. The sample carries a few hundred thousand distinct CDR3 sequences, under 25% recorded once. Time point of the sample: persistent/refractory GD, antithyroid drugs over 5 years with positive TRAb. From PBMCs, RNA was extracted and then used to make the TCR library. The sample in question was peripheral blood mononuclear cells (PBMCs), obtained when the disease was refractory, from a patient treated with antithyroid drugs. Receptors were obtained from a female donor with Graves disease.

This clonotype was found many times. The J gene is TRBJ1-2, the V gene TRBV7-2, with TRBD1 matching over 7 bases. Germline V gene sequence: CDR1 SGHTA, CDR2 FQGNSA. The CDR3 runs 13 residues. Trimming at V came to 6 bases and at J to 8 bases, leaving 9 bases not matched to a gene. Here the CDR3 reads CASRIDREGGYTF. The CDR3 DNA reads TGTGCCAGCAGAATCGACAGGGAAGGCGGCTACACCTTC.

This clonotype was detected ten times or more. This chain uses TRBV6-1 with TRBJ2-7; 14 nucleotides agree with TRBD2. V was pared by 6 bases and J by 1 base, with 5 bases of the junction left unmatched. Germline V gene data show CDR1 as MNHNS and CDR2 as SASEGT. CDR3 length equals 16 residues. CDR3: CASRGLAGGESYEQYF. In nucleotides, the CDR3 is TGTGCCAGCAGAGGACTAGCGGGGGGCGAATCCTACGAGCAGTACTTC.

This clonotype was observed at least ten times. This chain joins TRBV28 and TRBJ1-1; possibly TRBD1 for D (6 bases). This CDR3 is 14 amino acids long. Looked up from germline, CDR1 is MDHEN and CDR2 is SYDVKM. V gave up 2 bases and J gave up 4 bases, with 11 bases separating them. The CDR3 bases are TGTGCCAGCAGTTTAGCCACAGGGTTCACTGAAGCTTTCTTT. This encodes CASSLATGFTEAFF.

About this clonotype itself: An end of the junction differs from the germline gene, which may be a read error. The chain carries TRBV27 and TRBJ2-4; TRBD1 agrees at 9 bases. There are 15 residues in the CDR3. Germline lookup yields CDR1 MNHEY and CDR2 SMNVEV (reference sequence). CDR3 in amino acids: CASRLQGATKNIRYF. In DNA form, the CDR3 reads TGTGCCAGCAGACTACAGGGGGCAACCAAAAACATTCGGTACTTC.

This clonotype was found many times. The V gene is TRBV6-5, the J gene TRBJ1-2; TRBD1 is a possible D gene (5 bases). The V gene's germline CDR1 is MNHEY and CDR2 SVGAGI. The CDR3 is 14 amino acids. V was trimmed by 2 bases and J by 8 bases, leaving 15 bases between them. The CDR3 DNA follows: TGTGCCAGCAGTTACCAGGACACGACTACCGGCTACACCTTC. Protein: CASSYQDTTTGYTF.

Concerning this clonotype itself: A single base separates this from a much larger clone, so it may be a read error. The V call is TRBV29-1, the J call TRBJ2-5, with TRBD2 matching 9 bases. This CDR3 region has 12 residues. Germline V CDR1 and CDR2: SQVTM, ANQGSEA. V was clipped by 3 bases and J by 7 bases; unmatched bases: 3. The CDR3 protein is CSVEGGRGTQYF. CDR3 bases: TGCAGCGTTGAGGGCGGGAGGGGGACCCAGTACTTC.

This clonotype was observed many times. The chain has TRBV28 and TRBJ1-1; D is undetermined. The CDR3 length is 14 residues. CDR1 is MDHEN, CDR2 SYDVKM, per germline. V shed 4 bases and J shed 0 bases, with 9 bases lying between them. This CDR3 reads CASSSGSLNTEAFF. In DNA form, the CDR3 reads TGTGCCAGCAGTTCCGGTTCCCTGAACACTGAAGCTTTCTTT.

This clonotype was observed a few times. V and J are TRBV20-1 and TRBJ1-5, with TRBD1 identical over 10 bases. This CDR3 is 14 amino acids long. The junction had 3 bases not matched to a gene; V was cut back by 5 bases and J by 2 bases. CDR1 DFQATT and CDR2 SNEGSKA come from the germline V gene (reference sequence). The CDR3 bases are TGCAGTGCTGCCGGGACAGGGGGCAATCAGCCCCAGCATTTT. Its translation is CSAAGTGGNQPQHF.

This clonotype was counted many times. The rearrangement uses TRBV28 and TRBJ2-5, with a possible D match to TRBD2 (5 bases). CDR3 size: 14 residues. The V end was cut by 7 bases, the J end by 5 bases, with 17 bases between. Germline V lookup: CDR1 MDHEN, CDR2 SYDVKM. The CDR3 DNA sequence: TGTGCCAGCATCCCCGGAGGACCATGGGAGACCCAGTACTTC. This translates into CASIPGGPWETQYF.

This clonotype was recorded many times. The J gene is TRBJ1-1, the V gene TRBV25-1, with D possibly being TRBD1 (5 bases). Germline CDR1 reads MGHDK; CDR2 reads SYGVNS. The V gene lost 1 base and the J gene lost 4 bases, with 13 bases spanning the gap. CDR3 length equals 15 residues. CDR3: CASSESSGGSTEAFF. Written as DNA, the CDR3 is TGTGCCAGCAGTGAATCCTCCGGGGGGAGCACTGAAGCTTTCTTT.

This chain uses TRBV7-3 with TRBJ2-6, with 7 bases lining up with TRBD2. This CDR3 is built from 16 residues. After removal of 1 base from V and 2 bases from J, the junction contained 2 bases not matched to a gene. The germline gives CDR1 SGHTA, CDR2 FQGTGA. The CDR3 spells CASSLMGGAGANVLTF. The CDR3 DNA reads as TGTGCCAGCAGCTTAATGGGGGGGGCTGGGGCCAACGTCCTGACTTTC.

Many counts were recorded for this clonotype. The chain uses TRBV6-1 and TRBJ2-7; 8 positions match TRBD1. Germline V gene sequence: CDR1 MNHNS, CDR2 SASEGT. The CDR3 extends over 15 amino acids. V was pared by 4 bases and J by 1 base, with 6 bases of the junction left unmatched. The CDR3, as DNA: TGTGCCAGCAGTGGGACAGGGCTTGCGTCCTACGAGCAGTACTTC. Its translation is CASSGTGLASYEQYF.

This clonotype has a handful of counts. The chain has TRBV10-1 and TRBJ2-6, with D perhaps TRBD2 (5 bases). Trimming took off 3 bases at V and 0 bases at J, with 12 bases between the two ends. CDR1 is WNHNN and CDR2 is SYGVQD in the germline V gene (reference sequence). This CDR3 contains 17 residues. This CDR3 reads CASSDETGSSGANVLTF. The DNA for the CDR3 is TGCGCCAGCAGTGACGAGACGGGGAGCTCTGGGGCCAACGTCCTGACTTTC.

The gene calls are TRBV14 and TRBJ2-2, with D maybe TRBD1 (5 bases). Between the trimmed V and J ends, which lost 6 bases and 3 bases, there was a span of 11 bases. Germline assignment: CDR1 SGHDN and CDR2 FVKESK. CDR3 length: 14 amino acids. This chain's CDR3 is CASSLWGHTGELFF. DNA for the CDR3: TGTGCCAGCAGTCTTTGGGGCCACACCGGGGAGCTGTTTTTT.

The chain uses TRBV30 and TRBJ2-1; D is uncertain. The germline V gene encodes CDR1 GTSNPN and CDR2 SVGIG (reference sequence). The CDR3 totals 12 residues. Trimming removed 4 bases at V and 4 bases at J, with 8 bases between. Here the CDR3 DNA reads TGTGCCTGGACAGACACTTACAATGAGCAGTTCTTC. Translated, it gives CAWTDTYNEQFF. Full variable domain (rest looked up from reference TRBV30 and TRBJ2-1): SQTIHQWPATLVQPVGSPLSLECTVEGTSNPNLYWYRQAAGRGLQLLFYSVGIGQISSEVPQNLSASRPQDRQFILSSKKLLLSDSGFYLCAWTDTYNEQFFGPGTRLTVL.